This paragraph covers one T cell receptor beta chain sequence. Sequencing used immunoSEQ multiplex PCR; TCRdb keeps in-frame clones, though not all of them. This table has some 400,000 clones, approximately 89% appearing once. Between the trimmed V and J ends, which lost 5 bases and 7 bases, there was a span of 15 bases. CDR3 length: 13 amino acids. Germline-derived CDR1 and CDR2 are LNHDA and SQIVND (reference sequence). This sample was included in a study of blood T cell repertoires in COVID-19. This chain joins TRBV19 and TRBJ2-7; a weak D match, TRBD2 (5 bases). The sequence came from a woman between 25 and 40 years old with COVID-19, enrolled during active disease. The sequenced sample consisted of peripheral blood. DNA of the CDR3: TGTGCCAGTAGTCGAGGGATCCCCGGGGAGCAGTACTTC. Its translation is CASSRGIPGEQYF.